The clone carrying this T cell receptor (beta chain) came up once. Its antigen is not identified. The data are from a study of a mutant IDH1 vaccine in newly diagnosed glioma. Whole-study context: The start of vaccination came 4-6 weeks after radiotherapy alone, or with temozolomide cycles. Study results and caveats: Any relationship between pseudoprogression and changes in top peripheral T cell clonotypes seemed absent.

CDR3 length equals 15 residues. The V segment lost 6 bases and the J segment 2 bases; nucleotides outside the gene matches: 7. CDR1 is MNHNS, CDR2 SASEGT, per germline. TCRdb keeps only in-frame clones here, not all; method: immunoSEQ multiplex PCR. The sample consists of 100,000 to 150,000 clones, over 75% of them appearing once. The time point: week 11, during vaccination. The content of each vaccine dose was 300 ug of mutant IDH1 20-mer peptide, and topical imiquimod accompanied it. Astrocytomas that were new, WHO grade 3 or 4, IDH1-mutant and ATRX-lost were present in the donors. The V and J genes are TRBV6-1 and TRBJ2-7; 10 bases are a match to TRBD2. This sequence was found in a man aged 40-55 years with glioma. The sequencing here drew on PBMCs, taken from a glioma patient whose treatment included an IDH1 peptide vaccine. CDR3 DNA: TGTGCCAGCAGCCCCCTAGCGGGAGTTGCCTACGAGCAGTACTTC. It specifies CASSPLAGVAYEQYF.